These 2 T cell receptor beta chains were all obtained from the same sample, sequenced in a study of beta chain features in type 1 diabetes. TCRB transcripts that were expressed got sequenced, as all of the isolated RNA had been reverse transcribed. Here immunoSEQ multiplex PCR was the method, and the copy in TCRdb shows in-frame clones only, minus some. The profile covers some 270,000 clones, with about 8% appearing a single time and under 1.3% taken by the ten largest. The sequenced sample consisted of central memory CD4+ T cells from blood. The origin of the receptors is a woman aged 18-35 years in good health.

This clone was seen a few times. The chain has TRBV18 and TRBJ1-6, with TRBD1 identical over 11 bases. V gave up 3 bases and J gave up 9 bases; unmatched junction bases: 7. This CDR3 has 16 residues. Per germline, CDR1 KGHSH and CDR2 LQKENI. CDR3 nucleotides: TGTGCCAGCTCACCCAGGACAGGGGGCGAAGGTTCACCCCTCCACTTT. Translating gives CASSPRTGGEGSPLHF.

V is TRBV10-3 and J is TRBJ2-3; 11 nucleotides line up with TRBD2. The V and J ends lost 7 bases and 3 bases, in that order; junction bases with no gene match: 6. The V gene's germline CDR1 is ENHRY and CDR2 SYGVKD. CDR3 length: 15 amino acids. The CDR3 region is CAITPGTSGTDTQYF. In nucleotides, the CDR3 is TGTGCCATCACCCCCGGGACTAGCGGTACAGATACGCAGTATTTT.